This TCR beta chain was captured in a study of blood T cells in healthy people across ages. Through a sample-barcoded 5' primer and a J-beta primer mix, a second PCR was run for roughly 6 to 12 cycles. A template-switch adaptor containing 12 random nucleotides labeled each cDNA molecule. One entry per CDR3 protein results from TCRdb running MiXCR on the 5' RACE reads. In the table there are 1.5 million to 2 million distinct CDR3 sequences, roughly 27% of which are singletons. A note on this clonotype: Given a much more abundant clone one base away, this may be a read error.

Staff drew approximately 9.1 milliliters of peripheral blood from each donor. CDR1 DFQATT and CDR2 SNEGSKA come from the germline V gene (reference sequence). The CDR3 is 17 residues long. This rearrangement joins TRBV20-1 to TRBJ2-5, with 13 positions matching TRBD2. With the DNA end fitting TRBJ2-7 better, the J assignment may be wrong. The sample was blood. The clonotype was recovered from a woman aged 30 to 39 in good health. The CDR3 DNA reads as TGCAGTGCTAGACCCACTAGCGGGGGGGCCGAATGGTACGAGCAGTACTTC. It encodes CSARPTSGGAEWYEQYF.